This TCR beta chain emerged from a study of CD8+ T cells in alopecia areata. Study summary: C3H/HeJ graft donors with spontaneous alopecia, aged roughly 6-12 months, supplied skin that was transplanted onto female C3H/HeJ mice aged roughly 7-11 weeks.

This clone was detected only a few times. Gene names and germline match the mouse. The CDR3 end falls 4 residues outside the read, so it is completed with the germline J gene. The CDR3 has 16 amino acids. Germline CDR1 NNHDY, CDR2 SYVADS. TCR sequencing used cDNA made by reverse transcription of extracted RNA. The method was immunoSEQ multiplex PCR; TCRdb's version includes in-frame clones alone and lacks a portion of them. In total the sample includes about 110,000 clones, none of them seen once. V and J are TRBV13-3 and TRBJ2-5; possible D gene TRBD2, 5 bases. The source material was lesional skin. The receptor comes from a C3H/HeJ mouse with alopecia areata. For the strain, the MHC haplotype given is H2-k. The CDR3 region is CASSDAGWGKKDTQYF. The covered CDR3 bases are TGTGCCAGCAGTGATGCGGGATGGGGAAAAAAAGAC.